The text below deals with one T cell receptor (beta chain). There is no known antigen for this receptor. Qualities for individual bases were not recorded, and no much larger clone is one base off. This sample was included in a study of shared clonotypes between healthy human individuals (dated by TCRdb to the early 2020s). In the study overall: The cohort included three men and a couple of women between 18 and 49 years of age. For each donor, CD4 naive and CD4 memory were each given three plates, CD8 naive was given two plates, and CD8 memory was given one plate. The study deeply sequenced blood TCR repertoires of about 5 healthy adults to estimate repertoire size and the extent of clonotype sharing between individuals. To increase sequencing depth and limit assay-specific biases, different laboratories used diverse techniques to prepare libraries and sequence TCR repertoires. Per donor, leukapheresis produced somewhere between about 0.8 and 9 billion PBMCs.

TCR CDR3 regions were amplified from genomic DNA by multiplex PCR using the deep immunoSEQ assay. Genomic DNA extracted from each cell subset was distributed evenly over all wells of several immunoSEQ 96-well plates, and each plate served as one replicate. For sorted subsets, 150 to 200 ng genomic DNA, equal to about 30,000 T cell genomes, was loaded into each replicate PCR. The purified libraries were quantified using a Qubit 3.0 fluorometer, sized with a Bioanalyzer 2100, and then quantified again using the KAPA Library Quantification kit. Every immunoSEQ 96-well plate was sequenced on a dedicated single-read 150-cycle Illumina NextSeq 550 flow cell. The authors' analysis ran thus. The immunoSEQ output contained only junctional sequences without quality scores, so filtering could not match that applied to full-length reads. Sequences were annotated with PyIR, a Python wrapper for IgBLAST v1.9, and V/J genes and CDR3 were assigned using IMGT germline references. Reads were removed for weak V/J assignments (E-value above 1e-6), missing CDR3, stop codons, out-of-frame junctions, or ambiguous translated residues. V3J clonotypes were defined as sequences sharing the same inferred V gene, J gene, and CDR3 amino acid sequence. Percentage overlap between repertoires was computed as shared unique clonotypes divided by the size of the smaller repertoire. Richness of each repertoire was evaluated using RTK rarefaction, the Chao1 estimator, and Recon v2.1 estimates of unobserved clonotypes. Generation probabilities for all TCRbeta clonotypes obtained by the gDNA method from several donors were computed using OLGA. This is the immuneACCESS table as TCRdb keeps it, with only in-frame sequences that have V and J called. A part of the clones is gone; compared with another copy, unresolved V genes explain less than half, and the rest is unexplained. Clone size and the V and J calls come from that table; the DNA yielded D and trimming. The sample contains about 2.5 million clones, 80% to 95% of them found a single time. The ten biggest clones cover 0.3% to 0.4% of the sample.

General findings and caveats noted by the study authors: Sampling was limited to blood, and TCR repertoires in tissue likely differ from TCR repertoires in blood. Pairwise subsampling led to the expectation that sequencing depth would affect the degree of clonotype sharing among donors. Even with the large sequencing depth, rarefaction of the sorted-subset datasets indicated that sequencing was incomplete. Compared with non-shared clonotypes, the clonotypes found in all four sorted-subset donors had higher generation probabilities. Because the study included a small number of donors, the genetic and exposure-history diversity represented was limited. Naive subsets generally had larger estimated clonotype richness than memory subsets. Approximately 5% of naive CD4, roughly 3.5% of naive CD8, 2% to 2.5% of memory CD4, and about 0.4% of memory CD8 clonotypes were shared across a few donors.

The CDR3 sequence holds 16 residues, the cysteine and phenylalanine included. Only the CDR3 part of the read is kept: 48 bases, read in frame from the first base. The V end loses 4 bases and the J end loses 4 bases, and a stretch of 18 bases separates them. CDR1 SGHDT and CDR2 YYEEEE are derived from the germline V gene. Healthy HIV-negative adults with no recently reported acute infections or vaccinations were included as donors. Only Caucasian adults living in Nashville, Tennessee, USA were represented among the donors. CD4+ T cells were enriched by magnetic negative selection, after which naive cells were positively selected on CD45RA and the negative fraction was taken as the memory subset. Blood was obtained by leukapheresis, after which PBMCs were separated by Ficoll-Histopaque density gradient centrifugation and cryopreserved in liquid nitrogen vapor phase. Analytical flow cytometry was used to check the purity and quantity of each magnetically sorted T cell population. Genomic DNA was isolated from every sorted fraction and measured by UV absorbance on a Nanodrop 2000c.

This receptor chain uses TRBV5-6 and TRBJ1-3; the D segment cannot be called with confidence. The sequence came from a young man in good health. Some clones in this sample may be carry-over from other donors' samples. The sample taken for sequencing was naive CD4+ T cells from PBMCs. The sample's cell subset or site, from its label and the paper: CD45RA+ positively selected. The nucleotide sequence reads as follows: TGTGCCAGCAGCGTAAACTGGCGGTTGTCCGGAAACACCATATATTTT. Translated, this gives CASSVNWRLSGNTIYF.